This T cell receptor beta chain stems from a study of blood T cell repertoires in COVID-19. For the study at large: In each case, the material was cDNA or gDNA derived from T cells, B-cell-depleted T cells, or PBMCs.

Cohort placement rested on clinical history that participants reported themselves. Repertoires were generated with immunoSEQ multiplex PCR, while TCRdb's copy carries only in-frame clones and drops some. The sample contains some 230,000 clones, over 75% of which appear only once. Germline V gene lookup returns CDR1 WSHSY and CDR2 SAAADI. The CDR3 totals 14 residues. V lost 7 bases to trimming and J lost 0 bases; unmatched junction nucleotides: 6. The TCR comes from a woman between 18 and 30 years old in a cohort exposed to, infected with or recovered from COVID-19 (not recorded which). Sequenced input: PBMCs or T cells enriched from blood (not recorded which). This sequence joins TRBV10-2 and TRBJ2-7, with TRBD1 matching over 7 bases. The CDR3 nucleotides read TGCGCCAGCAAGGGACAGCTCAACTCCTACGAGCAGTACTTC. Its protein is CASKGQLNSYEQYF.